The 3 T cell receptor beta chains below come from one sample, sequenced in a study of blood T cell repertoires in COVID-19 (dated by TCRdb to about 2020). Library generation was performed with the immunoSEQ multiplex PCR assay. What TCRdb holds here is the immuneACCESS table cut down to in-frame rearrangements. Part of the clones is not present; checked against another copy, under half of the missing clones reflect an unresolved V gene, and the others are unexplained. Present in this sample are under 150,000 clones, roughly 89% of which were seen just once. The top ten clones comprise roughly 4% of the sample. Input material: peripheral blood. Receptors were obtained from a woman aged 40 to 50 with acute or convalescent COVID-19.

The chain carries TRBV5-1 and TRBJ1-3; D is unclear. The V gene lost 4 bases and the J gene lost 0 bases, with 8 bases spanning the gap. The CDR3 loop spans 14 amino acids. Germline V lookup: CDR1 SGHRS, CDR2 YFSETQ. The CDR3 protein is CASSPGPSGNTIYF. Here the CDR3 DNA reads TGCGCCAGCAGCCCAGGCCCCTCTGGAAACACCATATATTTT.

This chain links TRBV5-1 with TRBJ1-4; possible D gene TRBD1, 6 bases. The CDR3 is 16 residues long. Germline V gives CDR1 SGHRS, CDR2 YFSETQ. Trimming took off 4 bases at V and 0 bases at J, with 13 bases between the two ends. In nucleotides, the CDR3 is TGCGCCAGCAGCGGGATGGACAGCACAACTAATGAAAAACTGTTTTTT. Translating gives CASSGMDSTTNEKLFF. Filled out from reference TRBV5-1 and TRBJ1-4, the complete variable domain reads KAGVTQTPRYLIKTRGQQVTLSCSPISGHRSVSWYQQTPGQGLQFLFEYFSETQRNKGNFPGRFSGRQFSNSRSEMNVSTLELGDSALYLCASSGMDSTTNEKLFFGSGTQLSVL.

The CDR3 nucleotides read TGTGCCAGCAGCCTGACGATATCTAGCGGGGGGAGCACAGATACGCAGTATTTT. Protein sequence: CASSLTISSGGSTDTQYF. The genes are TRBV11-3 and TRBJ2-3; TRBD2 aligns across 11 bases. The CDR3 loop spans 18 amino acids. CDR1 SGHNT and CDR2 YENEEA come from the germline V gene. Losses at the gene ends were 5 bases for V and 0 bases for J; bases not matched to a gene: 10.